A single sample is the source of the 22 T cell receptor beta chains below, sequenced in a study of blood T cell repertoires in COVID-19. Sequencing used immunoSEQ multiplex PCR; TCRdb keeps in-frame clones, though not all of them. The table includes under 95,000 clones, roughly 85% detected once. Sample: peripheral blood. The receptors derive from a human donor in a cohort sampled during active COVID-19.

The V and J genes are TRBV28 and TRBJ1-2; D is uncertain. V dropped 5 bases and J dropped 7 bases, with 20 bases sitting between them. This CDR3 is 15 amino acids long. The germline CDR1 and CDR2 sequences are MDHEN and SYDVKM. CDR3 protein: CASSTPGKRESGYTF. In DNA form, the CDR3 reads TGTGCCAGCAGTACCCCGGGAAAGAGGGAATCTGGCTACACCTTC.

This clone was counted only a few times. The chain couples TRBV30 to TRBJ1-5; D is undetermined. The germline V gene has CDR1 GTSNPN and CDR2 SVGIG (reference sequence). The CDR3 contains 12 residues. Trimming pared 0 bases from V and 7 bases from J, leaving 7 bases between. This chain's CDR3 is CAWSVLGQPQHF. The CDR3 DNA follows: TGTGCCTGGAGTGTATTGGGCCAGCCCCAGCATTTT.

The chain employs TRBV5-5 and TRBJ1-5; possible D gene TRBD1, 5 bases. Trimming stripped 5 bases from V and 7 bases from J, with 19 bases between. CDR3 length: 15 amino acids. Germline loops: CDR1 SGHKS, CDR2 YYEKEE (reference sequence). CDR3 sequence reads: CASSSQVGGGQPQHF. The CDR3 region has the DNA TGTGCCAGCAGTTCTCAGGTGGGGGGTGGACAGCCCCAGCATTTT.

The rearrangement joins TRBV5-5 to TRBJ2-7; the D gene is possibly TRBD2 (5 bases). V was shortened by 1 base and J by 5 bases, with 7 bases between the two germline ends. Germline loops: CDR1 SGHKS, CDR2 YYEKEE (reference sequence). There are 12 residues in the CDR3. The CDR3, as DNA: TGTGCCAGCAGCTTGTCGGGAAACGAGCAGTACTTC. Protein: CASSLSGNEQYF.

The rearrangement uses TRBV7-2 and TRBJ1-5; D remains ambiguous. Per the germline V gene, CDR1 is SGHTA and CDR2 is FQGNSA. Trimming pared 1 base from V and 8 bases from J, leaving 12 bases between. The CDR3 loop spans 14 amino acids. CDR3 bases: TGTGCCAGCAGCTTAGGGCAGGATTTGGAGCCCCAGCATTTT. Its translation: CASSLGQDLEPQHF.

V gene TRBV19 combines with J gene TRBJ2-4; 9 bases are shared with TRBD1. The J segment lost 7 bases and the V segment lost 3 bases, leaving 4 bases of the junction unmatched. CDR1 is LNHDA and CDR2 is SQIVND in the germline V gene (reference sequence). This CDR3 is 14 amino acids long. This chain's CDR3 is CASSIGQGLNIQYF. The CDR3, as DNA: TGTGCCAGTAGTATCGGACAGGGGTTGAACATTCAGTACTTC.

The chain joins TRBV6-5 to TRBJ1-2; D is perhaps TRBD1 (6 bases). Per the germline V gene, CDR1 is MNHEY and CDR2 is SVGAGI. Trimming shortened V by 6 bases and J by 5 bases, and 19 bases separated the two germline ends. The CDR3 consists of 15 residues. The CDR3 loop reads CASRLDRSALYGYTF. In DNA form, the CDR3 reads TGTGCCAGCAGGCTAGACAGGTCTGCGCTATATGGCTACACCTTC.

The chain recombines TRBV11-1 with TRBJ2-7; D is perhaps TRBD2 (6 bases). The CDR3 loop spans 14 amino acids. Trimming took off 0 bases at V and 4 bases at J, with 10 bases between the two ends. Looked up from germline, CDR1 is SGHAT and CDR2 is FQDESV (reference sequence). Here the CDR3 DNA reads TGTGCCAGCAGCTTAGCGGGGGGAAGATACGAGCAGTACTTC. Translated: CASSLAGGRYEQYF.

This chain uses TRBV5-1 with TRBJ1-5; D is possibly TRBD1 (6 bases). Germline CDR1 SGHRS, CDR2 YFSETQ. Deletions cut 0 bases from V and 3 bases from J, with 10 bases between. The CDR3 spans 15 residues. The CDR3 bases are TGCGCCAGCAGCTTGGCAGGACAGCACAATCAGCCCCAGCATTTT. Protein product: CASSLAGQHNQPQHF.

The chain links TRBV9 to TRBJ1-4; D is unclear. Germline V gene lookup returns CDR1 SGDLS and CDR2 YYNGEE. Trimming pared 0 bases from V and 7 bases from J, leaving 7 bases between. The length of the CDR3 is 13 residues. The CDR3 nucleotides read TGTGCCAGCAGCGTAGCTCCGGGTGAAAAACTGTTTTTT. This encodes CASSVAPGEKLFF.

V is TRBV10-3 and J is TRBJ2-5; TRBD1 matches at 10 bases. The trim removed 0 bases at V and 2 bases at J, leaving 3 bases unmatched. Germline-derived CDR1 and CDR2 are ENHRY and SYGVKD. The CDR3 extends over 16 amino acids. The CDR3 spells CAISESLGQGQETQYF. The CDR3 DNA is TGTGCCATCAGTGAGTCGTTGGGACAGGGGCAAGAGACCCAGTACTTC.

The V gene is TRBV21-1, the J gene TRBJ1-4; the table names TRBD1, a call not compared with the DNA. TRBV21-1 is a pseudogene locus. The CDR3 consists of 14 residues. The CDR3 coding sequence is TGTGCCAGCAGCATACCACAGGGGGATGAAAAACTGTTTTTT. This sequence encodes CASSIPQGDEKLFF.

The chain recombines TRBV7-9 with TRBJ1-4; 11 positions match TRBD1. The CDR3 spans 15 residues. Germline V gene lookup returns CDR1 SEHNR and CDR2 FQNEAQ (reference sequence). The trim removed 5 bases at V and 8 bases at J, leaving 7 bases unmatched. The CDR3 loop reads CASSPWTGGLEKLFF. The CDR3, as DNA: TGTGCCAGCAGCCCCTGGACAGGGGGCTTGGAAAAACTGTTTTTT.

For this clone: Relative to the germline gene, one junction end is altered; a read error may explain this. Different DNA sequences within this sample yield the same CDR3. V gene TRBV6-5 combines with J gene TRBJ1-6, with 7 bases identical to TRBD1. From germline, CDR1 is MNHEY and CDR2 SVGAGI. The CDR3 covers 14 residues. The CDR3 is CASSYRQGGSPLHF. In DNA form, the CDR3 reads TGTGCCAGCAGTTATCGACAGGGCGGTTCACCTCTCCACTTT.

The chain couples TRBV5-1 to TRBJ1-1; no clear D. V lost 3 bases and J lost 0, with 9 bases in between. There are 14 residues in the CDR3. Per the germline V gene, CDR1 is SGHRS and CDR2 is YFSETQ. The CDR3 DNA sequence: TGCGCCAGCAGCTCCGATAACATGAACACTGAAGCTTTCTTT. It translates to CASSSDNMNTEAFF.

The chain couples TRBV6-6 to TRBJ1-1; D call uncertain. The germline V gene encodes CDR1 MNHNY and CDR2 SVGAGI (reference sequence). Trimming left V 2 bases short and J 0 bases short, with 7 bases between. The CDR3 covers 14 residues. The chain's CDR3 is CASSYPSVNTEAFF. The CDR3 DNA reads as TGTGCCAGCAGTTACCCGTCAGTGAACACTGAAGCTTTCTTT.

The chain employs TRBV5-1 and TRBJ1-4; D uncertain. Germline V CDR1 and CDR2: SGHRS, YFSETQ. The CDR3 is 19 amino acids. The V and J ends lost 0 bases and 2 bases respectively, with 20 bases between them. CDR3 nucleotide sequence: TGCGCCAGCAGCTTGGTTGGAGGCGGAGGTTTAGGGACTAATGAAAAACTGTTTTTT. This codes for CASSLVGGGGLGTNEKLFF.

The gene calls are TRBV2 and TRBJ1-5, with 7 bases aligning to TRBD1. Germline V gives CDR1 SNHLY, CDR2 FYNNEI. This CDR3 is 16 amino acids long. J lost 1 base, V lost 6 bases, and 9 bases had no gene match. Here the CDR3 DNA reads TGTGCCAGCAGAGAAAGGGGGCTTAGGAGCAATCAGCCCCAGCATTTT. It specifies CASRERGLRSNQPQHF.

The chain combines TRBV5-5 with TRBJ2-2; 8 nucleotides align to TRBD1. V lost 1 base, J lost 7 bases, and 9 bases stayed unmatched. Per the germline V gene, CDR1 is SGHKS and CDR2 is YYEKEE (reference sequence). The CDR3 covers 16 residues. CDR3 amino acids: CASSLFQGASGGELFF. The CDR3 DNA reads TGTGCCAGCAGCTTGTTCCAGGGGGCATCGGGCGGGGAGCTGTTTTTT.

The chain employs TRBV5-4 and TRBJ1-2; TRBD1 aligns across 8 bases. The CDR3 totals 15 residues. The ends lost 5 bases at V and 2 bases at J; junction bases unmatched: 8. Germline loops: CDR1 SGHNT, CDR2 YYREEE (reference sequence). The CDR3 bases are TGTGCCAGCAGGATGGGACAGGCCCTAAACTATGGCTACACCTTC. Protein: CASRMGQALNYGYTF.

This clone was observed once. The chain's CDR3 is CATSRVGLAVQETQYF. The DNA for the CDR3 is TGTGCCACCAGCAGAGTAGGACTAGCGGTACAAGAGACCCAGTACTTC. This chain joins TRBV15 and TRBJ2-5; 10 positions agree with TRBD2. The germline CDR1 and CDR2 sequences are LNHNV and YYDKDF (reference sequence). V was clipped by 1 base and J by 2 bases; unmatched bases: 4. The CDR3 runs to 16 residues.

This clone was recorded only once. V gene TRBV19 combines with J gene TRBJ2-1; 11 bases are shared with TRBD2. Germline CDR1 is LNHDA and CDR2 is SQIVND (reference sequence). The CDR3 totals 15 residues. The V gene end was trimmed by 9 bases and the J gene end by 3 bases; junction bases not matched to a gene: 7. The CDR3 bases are TGTGCCAGCGGTAGCGGGAGGGCAGGCTACAATGAGCAGTTCTTC. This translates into CASGSGRAGYNEQFF.